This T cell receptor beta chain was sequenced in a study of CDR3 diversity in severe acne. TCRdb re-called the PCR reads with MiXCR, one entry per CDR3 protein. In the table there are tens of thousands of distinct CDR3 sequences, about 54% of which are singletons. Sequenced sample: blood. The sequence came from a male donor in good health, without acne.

Here the CDR3 DNA reads TGTGCCAGCAGTTACAAGGGGCCGGCCGATGGCTACACCTTC. This translates into CASSYKGPADGYTF. The chain joins TRBV6-7 to TRBJ1-2; D is perhaps TRBD1 (5 bases). TRBV6-7 is an ORF; its function is uncertain. CDR3 length: 14 amino acids. V dropped 2 bases and J dropped 6 bases, with 13 bases sitting between them.